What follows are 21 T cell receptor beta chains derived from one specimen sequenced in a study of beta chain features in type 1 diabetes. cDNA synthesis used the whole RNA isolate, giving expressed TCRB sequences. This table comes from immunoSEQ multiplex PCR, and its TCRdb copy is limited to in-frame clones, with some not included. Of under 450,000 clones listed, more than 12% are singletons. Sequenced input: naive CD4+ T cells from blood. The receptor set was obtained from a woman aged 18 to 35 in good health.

The CDR3 sequence is CAWSAGGSNEQYF. As DNA, the CDR3 is TGTGCCTGGAGTGCAGGGGGCTCAAACGAGCAGTACTTC. The chain recombines TRBV30 with TRBJ2-7; the match to TRBD1 covers 8 bases. The V gene end was trimmed by 1 base and the J gene end by 5 bases; junction bases not matched to a gene: 4. The CDR3 consists of 13 residues. The germline V gene encodes CDR1 GTSNPN and CDR2 SVGIG (reference sequence). Full variable domain (outside the CDR3, taken from reference TRBV30 and TRBJ2-7): SQTIHQWPATLVQPVGSPLSLECTVEGTSNPNLYWYRQAAGRGLQLLFYSVGIGQISSEVPQNLSASRPQDRQFILSSKKLLLSDSGFYLCAWSAGGSNEQYFGPGTRLTVT.

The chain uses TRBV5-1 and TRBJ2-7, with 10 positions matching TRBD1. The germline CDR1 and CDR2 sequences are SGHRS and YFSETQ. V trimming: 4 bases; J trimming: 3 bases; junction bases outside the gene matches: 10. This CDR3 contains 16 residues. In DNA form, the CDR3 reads TGCGCCAGCAGCCAAACGTCCGGGACAGGGGTCTACGAGCAGTACTTC. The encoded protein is CASSQTSGTGVYEQYF.

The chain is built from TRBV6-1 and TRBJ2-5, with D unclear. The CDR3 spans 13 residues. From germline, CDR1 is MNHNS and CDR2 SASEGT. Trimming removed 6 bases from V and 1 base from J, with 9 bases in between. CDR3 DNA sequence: TGTGCCAGCAGCCTCGAGGTCCAAGAGACCCAGTACTTC. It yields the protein CASSLEVQETQYF.

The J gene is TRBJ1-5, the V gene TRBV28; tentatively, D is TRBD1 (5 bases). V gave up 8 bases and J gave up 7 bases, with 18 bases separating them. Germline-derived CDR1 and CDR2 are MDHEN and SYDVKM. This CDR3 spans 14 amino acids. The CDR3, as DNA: TGTGCCAGCGCGGCCCCAGGCAGGGTGCAGCCCCAGCATTTT. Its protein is CASAAPGRVQPQHF.

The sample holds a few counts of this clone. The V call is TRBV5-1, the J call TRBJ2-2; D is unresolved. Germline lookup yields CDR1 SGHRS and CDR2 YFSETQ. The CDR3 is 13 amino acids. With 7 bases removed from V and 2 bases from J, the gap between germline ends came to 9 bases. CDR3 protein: CASSTDNTGELFF. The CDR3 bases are TGCGCCAGCTCTACAGATAACACCGGGGAGCTGTTTTTT.

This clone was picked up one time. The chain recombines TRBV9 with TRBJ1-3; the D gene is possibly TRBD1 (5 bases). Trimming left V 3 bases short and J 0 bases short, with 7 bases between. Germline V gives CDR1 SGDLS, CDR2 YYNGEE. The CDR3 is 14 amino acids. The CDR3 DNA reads TGTGCCAGCAGCGCAGGGCCCTCTGGAAACACCATATATTTT. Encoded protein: CASSAGPSGNTIYF.

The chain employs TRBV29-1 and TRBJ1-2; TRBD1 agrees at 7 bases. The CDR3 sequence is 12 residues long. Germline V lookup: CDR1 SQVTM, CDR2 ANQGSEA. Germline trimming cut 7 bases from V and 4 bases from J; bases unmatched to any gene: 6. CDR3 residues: CSAETGIYGYTF. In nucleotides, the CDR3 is TGCAGCGCGGAGACAGGGATCTATGGCTACACCTTC.

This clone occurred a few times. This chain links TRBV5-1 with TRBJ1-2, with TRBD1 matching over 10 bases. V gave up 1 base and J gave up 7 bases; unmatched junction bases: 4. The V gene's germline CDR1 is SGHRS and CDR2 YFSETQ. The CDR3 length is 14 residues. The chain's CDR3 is CASSLRQGAGGYTF. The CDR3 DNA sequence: TGCGCCAGCAGCTTGAGACAGGGGGCAGGTGGCTACACCTTC.

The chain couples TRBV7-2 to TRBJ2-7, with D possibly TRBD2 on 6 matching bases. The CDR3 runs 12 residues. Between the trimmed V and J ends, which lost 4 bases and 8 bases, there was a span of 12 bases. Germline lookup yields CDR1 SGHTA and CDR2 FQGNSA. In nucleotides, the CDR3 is TGTGCCAGCAGCTCCCTCGGGGGTCAGCAGTACTTC. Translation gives CASSSLGGQQYF.

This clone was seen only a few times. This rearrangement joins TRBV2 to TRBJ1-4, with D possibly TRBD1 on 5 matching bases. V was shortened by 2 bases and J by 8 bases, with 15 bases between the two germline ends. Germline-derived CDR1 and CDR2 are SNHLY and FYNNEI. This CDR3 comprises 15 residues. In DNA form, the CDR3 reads TGTGCCAGCAGTGAATCGGGCAGGGAAGGAGAAAAACTGTTTTTT. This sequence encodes CASSESGREGEKLFF.

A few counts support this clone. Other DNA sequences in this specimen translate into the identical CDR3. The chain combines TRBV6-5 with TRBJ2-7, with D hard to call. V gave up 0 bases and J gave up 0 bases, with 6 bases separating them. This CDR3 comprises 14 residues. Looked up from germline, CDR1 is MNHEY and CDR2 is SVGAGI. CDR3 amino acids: CASSYSSGSYEQYF. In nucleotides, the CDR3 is TGTGCCAGCAGTTACTCGTCGGGCTCCTACGAGCAGTACTTC.

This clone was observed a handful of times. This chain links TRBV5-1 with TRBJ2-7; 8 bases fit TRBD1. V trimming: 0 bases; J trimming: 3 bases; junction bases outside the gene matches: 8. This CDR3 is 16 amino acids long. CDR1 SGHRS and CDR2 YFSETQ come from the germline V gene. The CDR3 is CASSLARQDRDYEQYF. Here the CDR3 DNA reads TGCGCCAGCAGCTTGGCCAGGCAGGACAGGGACTACGAGCAGTACTTC.

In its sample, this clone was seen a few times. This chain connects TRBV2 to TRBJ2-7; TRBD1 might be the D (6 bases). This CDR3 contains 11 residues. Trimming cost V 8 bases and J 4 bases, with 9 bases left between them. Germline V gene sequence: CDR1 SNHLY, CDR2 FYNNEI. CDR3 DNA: TGTGCCAGCGCAACAGGGTACGAGCAGTACTTC. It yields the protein CASATGYEQYF.

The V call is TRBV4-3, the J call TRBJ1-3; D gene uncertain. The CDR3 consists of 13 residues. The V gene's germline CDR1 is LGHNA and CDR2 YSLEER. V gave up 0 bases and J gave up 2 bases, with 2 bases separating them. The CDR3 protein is CASSQDTGNTIYF. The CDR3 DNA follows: TGCGCCAGCAGCCAAGATACTGGAAACACCATATATTTT.

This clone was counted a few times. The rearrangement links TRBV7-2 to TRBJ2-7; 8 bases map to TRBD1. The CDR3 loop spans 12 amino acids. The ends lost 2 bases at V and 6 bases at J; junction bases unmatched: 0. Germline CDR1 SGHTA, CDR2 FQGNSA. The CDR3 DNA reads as TGTGCCAGCAGCTTACAGGGGGCCGAGCAGTACTTC. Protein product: CASSLQGAEQYF.

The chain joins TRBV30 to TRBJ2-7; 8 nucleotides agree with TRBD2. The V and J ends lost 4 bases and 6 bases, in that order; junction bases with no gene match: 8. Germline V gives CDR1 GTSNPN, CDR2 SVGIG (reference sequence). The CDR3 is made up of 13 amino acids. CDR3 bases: TGTGCCTGGATGAGAGCGGGAGATGCCGAGCAGTACTTC. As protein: CAWMRAGDAEQYF.

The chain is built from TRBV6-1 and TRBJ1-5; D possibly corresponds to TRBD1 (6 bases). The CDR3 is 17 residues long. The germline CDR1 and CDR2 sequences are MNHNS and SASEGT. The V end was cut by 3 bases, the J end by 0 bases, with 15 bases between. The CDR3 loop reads CASSEAGVRYSNQPQHF. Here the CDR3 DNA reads TGTGCCAGCAGTGAGGCAGGGGTTAGATATAGCAATCAGCCCCAGCATTTT.

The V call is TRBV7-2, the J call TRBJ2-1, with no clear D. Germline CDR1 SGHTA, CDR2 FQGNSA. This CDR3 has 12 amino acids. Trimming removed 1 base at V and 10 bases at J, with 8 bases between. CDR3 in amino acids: CASSLVSEEQFF. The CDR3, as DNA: TGTGCCAGCAGCTTAGTATCAGAAGAGCAGTTCTTC.

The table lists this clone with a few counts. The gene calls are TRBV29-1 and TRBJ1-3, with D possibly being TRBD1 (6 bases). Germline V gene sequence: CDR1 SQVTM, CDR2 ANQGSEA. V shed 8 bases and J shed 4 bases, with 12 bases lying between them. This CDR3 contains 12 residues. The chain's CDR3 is CSSTGSGNTIYF. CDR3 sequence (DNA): TGCAGCTCAACAGGGTCCGGAAACACCATATATTTT.

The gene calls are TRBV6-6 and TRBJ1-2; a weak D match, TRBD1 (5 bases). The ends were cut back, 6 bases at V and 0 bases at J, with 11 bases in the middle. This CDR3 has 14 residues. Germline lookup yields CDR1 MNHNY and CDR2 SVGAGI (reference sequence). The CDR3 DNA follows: TGTGCCAGCAGCTTGCGACAGACTAACTATGGCTACACCTTC. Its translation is CASSLRQTNYGYTF.

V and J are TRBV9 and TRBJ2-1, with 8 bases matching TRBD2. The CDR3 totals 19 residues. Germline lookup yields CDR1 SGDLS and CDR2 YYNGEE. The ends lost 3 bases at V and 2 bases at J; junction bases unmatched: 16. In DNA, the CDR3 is TGTGCCAGCAGCGCGTCTACGAATTTGGCGGGAGGAACCTACAATGAGCAGTTCTTC. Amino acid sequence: CASSASTNLAGGTYNEQFF.